A selection of T cell receptor beta chains follows, all from one sample in a study of blood T cell repertoires in COVID-19. Sequenced by immunoSEQ multiplex PCR; TCRdb stores in-frame clones only, minus some. Of around 44,000 clones in the sample, about 81% were seen once. The sequencing sample was made of peripheral blood. Source of these receptors: a man aged 35-49 years with active or convalescent COVID-19. The CDR3 runs from the conserved cysteine through the conserved F or W. A D gene is named only where the DNA matches it firmly. Not all rows give a size; the values are once, few, many and, for expanded clones, a class.

V gene,J gene,clone size,D gene,CDR3 DNA,CDR3 protein
TRBV5-1,TRBJ2-1,few,TRBD2,TGCGCCAGCAGCTTTGGGTCCCTAGCGGGGGATAGTGAGCAGTTCTTC,CASSFGSLAGDSEQFF
TRBV6-2/TRBV6-3,TRBJ2-2,NA,TRBD2,TGTGCCAGCAGCCCTGGACTAGCGGGCAACACCGGGGAGCTGTTTTTT,CASSPGLAGNTGELFF
TRBV21-1,TRBJ1-1,NA,NA,TGTGCCAGCAGCAAAGGTGCGGACAGGGTGCGTGCTTTCTTT,CASSKGADRVRAFF
TRBV14,TRBJ1-2,once,TRBD1,TGTGCCAGCAGCCGACTTACAGGGGGCGGCTACACCTTC,CASSRLTGGGYTF
TRBV10-2,TRBJ2-4,NA,TRBD1,TGCGCCAGCAGCCGGGACAGCAACATTCAGTACTTC,CASSRDSNIQYF
TRBV27,TRBJ2-7,NA,NA,TGTGCCAGCAGTCGGGGGAGGTACGAGCAGTACTTC,CASSRGRYEQYF
TRBV30,TRBJ1-4,NA,TRBD1,TGTGCCTTCTCCGGGACAGCAACTAATGAAAAACTGTTTTTT,CAFSGTATNEKLFF
TRBV7-9,TRBJ1-1,NA,TRBD1,TGTGCCAGCAGCTTAGGACAGGGGGCGTCTTCTGAAGCTTTCTTT,CASSLGQGASSEAFF
TRBV3-1/TRBV3-2,TRBJ1-2,NA,NA,TGTGCCAGCAGCTTACAGGGCCTCGATGGCTACACCTTC,CASSLQGLDGYTF
TRBV7-9,TRBJ2-7,few,NA,TGTGCCAGCAGCTTAAGGGGCACCTACGAGCAGTACTTC,CASSLRGTYEQYF
TRBV28,TRBJ2-7,NA,NA,TGTGCCAGCAGTAACAGGGACTCCTACGAGCAGTACTTC,CASSNRDSYEQYF
TRBV18,TRBJ1-2,NA,TRBD1,TGTGCCAGCTCAGAGGGGGCTGGCTATGGCTACACCTTC,CASSEGAGYGYTF
TRBV29-1,TRBJ2-3,NA,NA,TGCAGCGTGGTTGAAGGGAGGACCACAGATACGCAGTATTTT,CSVVEGRTTDTQYF
TRBV7-9,TRBJ2-1,NA,TRBD2,TGTGCCAGCAGCTCGGGACTAGTGATGATCAATGAGCAGTTCTTC,CASSSGLVMINEQFF
TRBV7-4,TRBJ2-1,NA,TRBD2,TGTGCCAGCAGCCCTGGGACTAGCGGGAGGTGGAACAATGAGCAGTTCTTC,CASSPGTSGRWNNEQFF